This TCR beta chain was sequenced during a study of cytomegalovirus exposure and HLA in healthy donors. In the PCR, 60 Vbeta and 13 Jbeta primers were used. Data came from immunoSEQ multiplex PCR; TCRdb stores just in-frame clones and leaves some out. The sample yields under 200,000 clones, around 82% seen once. The CDR3 loop spans 17 amino acids. In germline, CDR1 is SEHNR, CDR2 FQNEAQ (reference sequence). The V and J ends lost 0 bases and 1 base, in that order; junction bases with no gene match: 7. The material sequenced was PBMCs. The receptor's source is a boy aged 2-9 years in good health and CMV-seronegative. The chain joins TRBV7-9 to TRBJ2-3; 7 nucleotides align to TRBD1. The CDR3 here is CASSLASDRVGTDTQYF. CDR3 coding DNA: TGTGCCAGCAGCTTAGCATCCGACAGGGTGGGCACAGATACGCAGTATTTT.